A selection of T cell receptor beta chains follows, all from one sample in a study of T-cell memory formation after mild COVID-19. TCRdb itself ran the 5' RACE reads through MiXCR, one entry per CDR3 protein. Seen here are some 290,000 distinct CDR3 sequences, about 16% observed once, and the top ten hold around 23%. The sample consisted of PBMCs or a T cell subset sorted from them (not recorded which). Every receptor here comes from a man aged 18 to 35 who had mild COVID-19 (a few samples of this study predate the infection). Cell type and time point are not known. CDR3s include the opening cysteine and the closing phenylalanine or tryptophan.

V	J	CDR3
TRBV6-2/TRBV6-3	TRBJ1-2	CASNEIWGTGYTF
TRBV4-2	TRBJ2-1	CASSQLAGGSYNEQFF
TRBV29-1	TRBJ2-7	CSVDGTPGQGGYEQYF
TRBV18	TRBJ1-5	CASSNTGFSNQPQHF
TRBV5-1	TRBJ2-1	CASSSRQESSYNEQFF
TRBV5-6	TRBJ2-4	CASSLGGGAKNIQYF
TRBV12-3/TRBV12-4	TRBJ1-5	CASQGQGNQPQHF
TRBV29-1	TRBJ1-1	CSTGTEAFF
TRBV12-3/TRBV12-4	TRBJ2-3	CASMQGTDTQYF
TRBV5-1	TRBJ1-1	CASSPTGNEAFF
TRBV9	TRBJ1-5	CASSPGGGSNQPQHF
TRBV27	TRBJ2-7	CASSLKRGTYEQYF
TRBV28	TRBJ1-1	CASSSRATEAFF
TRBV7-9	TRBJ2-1	CASSGREQFF
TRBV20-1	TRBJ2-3	CSARDRGYRTDTQYF
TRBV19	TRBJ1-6	CASNVGSHSPLHF
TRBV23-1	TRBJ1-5	CASSQSIGRASGQPQHF
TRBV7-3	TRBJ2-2	CASSPTRGGAGELFF
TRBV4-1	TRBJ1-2	CASSQDQGLVYGYTF
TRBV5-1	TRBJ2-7	CASSLDVGPLSYEQYF
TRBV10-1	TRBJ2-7	CASSPGPPYEQYF
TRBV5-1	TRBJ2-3	CASSSGLAESTDTQYF
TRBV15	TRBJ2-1	CATGQGESYNEQFF
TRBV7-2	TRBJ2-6	CASSLVSSGANVLTF
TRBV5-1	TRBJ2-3	CASSFGSPTDTQYF
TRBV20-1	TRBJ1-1	CSARDSGQGTEAFF
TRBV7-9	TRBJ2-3	CASSPGTGVTDTQYF
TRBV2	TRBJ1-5	CASRFQNSNQPQHF
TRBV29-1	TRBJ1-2	CSVFHPEGTGFFYGYTF
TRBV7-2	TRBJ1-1	CASSLAGQGGENTEVFF
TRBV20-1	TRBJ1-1	CSASQATLLTEAFF
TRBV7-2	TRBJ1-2	CASSLTGHYGYTF
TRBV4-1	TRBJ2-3	CASSQPYRTDTQYF
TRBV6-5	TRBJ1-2	CASSWSGGGYTF
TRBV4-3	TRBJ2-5	CASSLKGGVETQYF
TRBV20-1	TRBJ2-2	CSAMSGTSTGELFF
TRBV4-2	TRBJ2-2	CASSQGTGVTGELFF
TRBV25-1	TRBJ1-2	CASSLPGGDYGYTF
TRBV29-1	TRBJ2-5	CSVEEGTSVGTQYF
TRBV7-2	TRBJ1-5	CASSLWGRGHQPQHF
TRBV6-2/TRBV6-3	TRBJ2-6	CAIGNSGANVLTF
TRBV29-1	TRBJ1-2	CSVRGYGYTF
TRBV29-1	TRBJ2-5	CSVTPGQGARETQYF
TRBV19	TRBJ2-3	CASSRTGRTTDTQYF
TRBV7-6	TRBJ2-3	CASSLVGVSDTQYF
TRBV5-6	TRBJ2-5	CASSPSGTRIGTQYF